This T cell receptor beta chain was sequenced during a study of control samples from healthy donors and cancer patients. The protocol was immunoSEQ multiplex PCR, while the TCRdb copy is restricted to in-frame clones and leaves out a portion. The repertoire holds about 69,000 clones, roughly 82% seen once, with around 3% in the top ten. The V gene's germline CDR1 is SNHLY and CDR2 FYNNEI. The CDR3 contains 13 residues. Trimming took 5 bases from V and 8 from J, leaving 15 bases between them. This rearrangement joins TRBV2 to TRBJ1-2, with D possibly being TRBD1 (5 bases). The sequence was collected from a woman between 50 and 59 years old with lung cancer. The specimen was PBMCs. In DNA form, the CDR3 reads TGTGCCAGCAGTACGAGTGAGGGGAGGGGCTACACCTTC. Protein product: CASSTSEGRGYTF.